Described below is a single TCR beta chain sequence and its context. Its antigen is not yet known. No base qualities exist here, and no much larger clone lies one base off it. TCRbeta CDR3 regions were amplified from genomic DNA using the immunoSEQ Assay, a bias-controlled multiplex PCR. Regarding the original processing steps: The number of nucleated cells in each sample was estimated from the amplification of reference gene primers within the assay. To quantify the absolute abundance of each unique TCRbeta CDR3 rearrangement, sequence reads were collapsed and filtered. For each sample, productive Simpson clonality was calculated by taking the square root of Simpson's diversity index across productive rearrangements. TCRdb provides this immuneACCESS table in a form limited to in-frame rearrangements. Some clones are lacking; in checked studies, under half of them reflect an unresolved V gene, and why the rest are absent is not known. The D gene and trimming were derived from the DNA, and the V and J assignments and clone size from that table. The sample table shows about 290,000 clones, and more than 85% are seen once. The ten largest make up approximately 4.2% of the sample.

Each collaborating institution followed its own protocols to collect whole blood in K2EDTA tubes. For TCRbeta analysis, collaborators shipped samples as frozen whole blood, isolated PBMCs, or DNA extracted from either of those sample types. The junction shows trimming of 2 bases on V and 6 bases on J, and the gene matches do not reach 5 bases of it. CDR1 and CDR2, looked up from the germline V gene, are SGDLS and YYNGEE. The CDR3 contains 14 residues, cysteine and phenylalanine counted. Here the CDR3 DNA is all that survives: 42 bases in frame from base 1. The sample is drawn from a study of blood T cell repertoires in COVID-19 (TCRdb year 2020). Study-level background: Samples from collaborators originated in the United States, Italy and Spain and spanned both the acute and convalescent phases of COVID-19. The prospective study material was composed of cDNA or gDNA derived from T cells, B-cell-depleted T cells, or PBMCs. The dataset comprised deeply sampled blood TCRbeta repertoires from subjects exposed to, actively infected with, or recovered from COVID-19. A freely available public database, intended as a resource for researchers studying the immune response to SARS-CoV-2, is where the repertoires were released. Samples came from the ongoing ImmuneRACE study (first 160 participants) plus 1,254 subjects from 6 global collaborators. A de-identified subject ID, COVID-19 status, age in years and sex were almost always included in the sample metadata. Where available, HLA class I and class II types were taken from metadata supplied by the sample provider and were not determined by assay-based typing.

The full study reports these points: The quantity of clinical and demographic metadata differed by source and by participant and was supplied without curation.

This sequence was found in a man aged 40-55 years with acute or convalescent COVID-19. The V and J genes are TRBV9 and TRBJ2-1, and 7 bases in between align with TRBD2. The specimen was peripheral blood. The nucleotide sequence is given as TGTGCCAGCAGCGTCCTAGCGGTGCCCAATGAGCAGTTCTTC. The resulting protein is CASSVLAVPNEQFF.